This TCR beta chain appears in the sequencing data of a study of cytomegalovirus exposure and HLA in healthy donors. The germline CDR1 and CDR2 sequences are SGDLS and YYNGEE. This CDR3 is 16 amino acids long. The trim removed 5 bases at V and 2 bases at J, leaving 8 bases unmatched. With 60 Vbeta and 13 Jbeta primers, the PCR was carried out. Sequenced by immunoSEQ multiplex PCR; TCRdb stores in-frame clones only, minus some. The sample shows 150,000 to 200,000 clones, 65% to 80% of them seen only once. The study, taken as a whole, reports: The study designated roughly 150 TCR beta chains cytomegalovirus-associated. It was only CMV serostatus that was available as immune exposure information.

With regard to this clone: Its antigen is unknown.

What was sequenced was PBMCs. This TCR came from a middle-aged woman in good health and CMV-seronegative. The genes are TRBV9 and TRBJ2-1; TRBD1 matches at 9 bases. The CDR3 DNA sequence: TGTGCCAGCAGTAAAGGCGGACAGGGGACCTACAATGAGCAGTTCTTC. Its protein is CASSKGGQGTYNEQFF. The full variable domain, its missing parts supplied by reference TRBV9 and TRBJ2-1, is DSGVTQTPKHLITATGQRVTLRCSPRSGDLSVYWYQQSLDQGLQFLIQYYNGEERAKGNILERFSAQQFPDLHSELNLSSLELGDSALYFCASSKGGQGTYNEQFFGPGTRLTVL.